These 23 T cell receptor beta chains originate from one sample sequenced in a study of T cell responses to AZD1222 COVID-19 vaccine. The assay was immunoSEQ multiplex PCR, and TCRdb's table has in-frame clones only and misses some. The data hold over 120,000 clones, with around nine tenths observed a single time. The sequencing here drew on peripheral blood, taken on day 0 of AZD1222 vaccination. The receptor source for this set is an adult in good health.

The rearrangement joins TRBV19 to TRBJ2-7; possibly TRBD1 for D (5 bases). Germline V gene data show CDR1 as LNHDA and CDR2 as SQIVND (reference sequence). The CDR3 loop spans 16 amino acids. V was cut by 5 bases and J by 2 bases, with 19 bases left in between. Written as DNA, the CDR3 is TGTGCCAGTAGTGGGTGGTTAGGGGCGGAGACCTACGAGCAGTACTTC. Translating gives CASSGWLGAETYEQYF. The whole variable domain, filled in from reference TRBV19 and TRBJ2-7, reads DGGITQSPKYLFRKEGQNVTLSCEQNLNHDAMYWYRQDPGQGLRLIYYSQIVNDFQKGDIAEGYSVSREKKESFPLTVTSAQKNPTAFYLCASSGWLGAETYEQYFGPGTRLTVT.

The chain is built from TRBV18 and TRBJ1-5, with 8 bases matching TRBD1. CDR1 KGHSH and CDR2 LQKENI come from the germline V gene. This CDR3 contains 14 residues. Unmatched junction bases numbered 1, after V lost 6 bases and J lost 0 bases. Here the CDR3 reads CASSDRASNQPQHF. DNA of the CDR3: TGTGCCAGCTCGGACAGGGCTAGCAATCAGCCCCAGCATTTT. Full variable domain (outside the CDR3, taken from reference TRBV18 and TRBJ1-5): NAGVMQNPRHLVRRRGQEARLRCSPMKGHSHVYWYRQLPEEGLKFMVYLQKENIIDESGMPKERFSAEFPKEGPSILRIQQVVRGDSAAYFCASSDRASNQPQHFGDGTRLSIL.

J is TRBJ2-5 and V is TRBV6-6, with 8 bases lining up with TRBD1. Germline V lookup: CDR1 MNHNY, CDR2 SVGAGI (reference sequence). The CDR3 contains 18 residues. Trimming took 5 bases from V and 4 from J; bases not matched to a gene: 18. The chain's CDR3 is CASSPRMGPGGRGETQYF. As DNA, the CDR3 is TGTGCCAGCAGTCCCCGAATGGGGCCAGGGGGCAGGGGAGAGACCCAGTACTTC.

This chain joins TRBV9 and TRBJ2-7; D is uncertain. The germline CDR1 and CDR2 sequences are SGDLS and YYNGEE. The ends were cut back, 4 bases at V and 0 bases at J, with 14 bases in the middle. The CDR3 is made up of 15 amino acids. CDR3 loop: CASSPRRYSSYEQYF. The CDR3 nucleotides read TGTGCCAGCAGCCCGAGGCGGTACAGCTCCTACGAGCAGTACTTC. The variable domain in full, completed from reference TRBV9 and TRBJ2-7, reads DSGVTQTPKHLITATGQRVTLRCSPRSGDLSVYWYQQSLDQGLQFLIQYYNGEERAKGNILERFSAQQFPDLHSELNLSSLELGDSALYFCASSPRRYSSYEQYFGPGTRLTVT.

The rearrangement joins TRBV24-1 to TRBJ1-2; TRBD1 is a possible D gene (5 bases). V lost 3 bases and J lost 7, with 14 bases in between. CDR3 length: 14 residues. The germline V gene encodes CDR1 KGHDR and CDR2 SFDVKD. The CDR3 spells CATSDRIRGRGYTF. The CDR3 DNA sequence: TGTGCCACCAGTGATCGTATAAGGGGCCGTGGCTACACCTTC.

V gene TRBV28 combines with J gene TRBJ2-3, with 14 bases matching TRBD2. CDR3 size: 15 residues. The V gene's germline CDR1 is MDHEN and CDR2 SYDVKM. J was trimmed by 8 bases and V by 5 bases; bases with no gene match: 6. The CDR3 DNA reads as TGTGCCAGCAGTCGAAGACTAGCGGGAGGGCGTACGCAGTATTTT. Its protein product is CASSRRLAGGRTQYF.

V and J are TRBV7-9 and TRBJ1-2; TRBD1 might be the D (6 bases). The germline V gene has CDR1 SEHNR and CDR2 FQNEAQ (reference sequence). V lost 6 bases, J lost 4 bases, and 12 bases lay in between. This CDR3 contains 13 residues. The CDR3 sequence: CASRPTGPYGYTF. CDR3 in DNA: TGTGCCAGCAGACCTACAGGGCCCTATGGCTACACCTTC.

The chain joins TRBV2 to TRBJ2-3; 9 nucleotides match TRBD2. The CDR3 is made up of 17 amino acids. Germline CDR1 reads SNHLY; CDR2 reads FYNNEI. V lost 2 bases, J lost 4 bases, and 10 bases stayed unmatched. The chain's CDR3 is CASSETLAGPWADTQYF. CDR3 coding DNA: TGTGCCAGCAGTGAAACCCTAGCGGGACCTTGGGCAGATACGCAGTATTTT.

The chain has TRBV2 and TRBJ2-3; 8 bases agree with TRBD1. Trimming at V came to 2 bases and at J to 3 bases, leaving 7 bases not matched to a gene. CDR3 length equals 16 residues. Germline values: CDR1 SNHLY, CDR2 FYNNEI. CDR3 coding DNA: TGTGCCAGCAGTGAACAGGGGGCAACAATAACAGATACGCAGTATTTT. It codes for CASSEQGATITDTQYF.

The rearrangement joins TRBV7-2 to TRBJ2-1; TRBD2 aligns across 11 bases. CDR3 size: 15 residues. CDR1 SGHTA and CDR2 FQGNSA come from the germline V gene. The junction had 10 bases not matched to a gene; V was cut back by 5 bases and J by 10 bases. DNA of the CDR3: TGTGCCAGCAGCCGGTCACTAGCGGGAGTGGAGGAGCAGTTCTTC. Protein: CASSRSLAGVEEQFF.

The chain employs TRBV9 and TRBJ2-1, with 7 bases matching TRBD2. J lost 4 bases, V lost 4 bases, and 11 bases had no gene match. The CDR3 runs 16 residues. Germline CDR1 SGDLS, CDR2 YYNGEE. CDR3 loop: CASSKRNGGIYNEQFF. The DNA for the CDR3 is TGTGCCAGCAGCAAAAGGAACGGGGGGATTTACAATGAGCAGTTCTTC.

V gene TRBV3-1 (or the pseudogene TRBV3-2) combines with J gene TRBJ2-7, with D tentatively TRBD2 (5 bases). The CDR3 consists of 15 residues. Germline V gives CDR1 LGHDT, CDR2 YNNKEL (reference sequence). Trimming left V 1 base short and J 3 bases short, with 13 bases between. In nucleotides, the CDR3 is TGTGCCAGCAGCCAAGCCCGGGATCCGTTCTACGAGCAGTACTTC. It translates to CASSQARDPFYEQYF.

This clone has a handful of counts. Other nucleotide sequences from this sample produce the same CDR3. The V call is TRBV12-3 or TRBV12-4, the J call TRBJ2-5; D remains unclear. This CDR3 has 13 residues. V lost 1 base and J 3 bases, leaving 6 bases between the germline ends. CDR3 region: CASSLGLEETQYF. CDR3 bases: TGTGCCAGCAGTTTAGGCCTTGAAGAGACCCAGTACTTC.

CDR3 amino acids: CASSPQPSGDKNTGELFF. Here the CDR3 DNA reads TGCGCCAGCAGCCCCCAACCAAGCGGAGACAAGAACACCGGGGAGCTGTTTTTT. The rearrangement links TRBV4-3 to TRBJ2-2; perhaps TRBD2 as D (5 bases). This CDR3 is 18 amino acids long. Germline CDR1 LGHNA, CDR2 YSLEER. The V and J ends lost 4 bases and 1 base respectively, with 19 bases between them.

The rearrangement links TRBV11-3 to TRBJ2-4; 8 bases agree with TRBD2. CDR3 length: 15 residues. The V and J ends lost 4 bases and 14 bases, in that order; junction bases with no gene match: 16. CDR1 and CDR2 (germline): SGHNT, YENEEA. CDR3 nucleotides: TGTGCCAGCAGCTGCACCCCGGGCGGGAGGAACGGGGAGTACTTC. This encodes CASSCTPGGRNGEYF.

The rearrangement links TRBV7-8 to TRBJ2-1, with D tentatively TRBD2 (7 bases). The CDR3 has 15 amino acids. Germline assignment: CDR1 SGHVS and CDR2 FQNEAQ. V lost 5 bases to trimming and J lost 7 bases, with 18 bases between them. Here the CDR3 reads CASSLRLGGANEQFF. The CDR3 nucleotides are TGTGCCAGCAGCCTACGACTAGGGGGGGCGAATGAGCAGTTCTTC.

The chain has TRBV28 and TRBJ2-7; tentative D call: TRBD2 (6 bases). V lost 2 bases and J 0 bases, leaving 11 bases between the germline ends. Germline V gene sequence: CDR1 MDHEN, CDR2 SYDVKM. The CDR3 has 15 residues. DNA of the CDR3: TGTGCCAGCAGTTTACGGGGGATAGGCTCCTACGAGCAGTACTTC. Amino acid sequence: CASSLRGIGSYEQYF. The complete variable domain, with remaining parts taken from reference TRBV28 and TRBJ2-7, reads DVKVTQSSRYLVKRTGEKVFLECVQDMDHENMFWYRQDPGLGLRLIYFSYDVKMKEKGDIPEGYSVSREKKERFSLILESASTNQTSMYLCASSLRGIGSYEQYFGPGTRLTVT.

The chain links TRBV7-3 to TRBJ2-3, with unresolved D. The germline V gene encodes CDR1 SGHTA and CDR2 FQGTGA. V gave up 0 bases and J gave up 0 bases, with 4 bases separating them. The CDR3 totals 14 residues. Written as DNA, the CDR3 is TGTGCCAGCAGCTTAACAGGAAGCACAGATACGCAGTATTTT. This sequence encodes CASSLTGSTDTQYF.

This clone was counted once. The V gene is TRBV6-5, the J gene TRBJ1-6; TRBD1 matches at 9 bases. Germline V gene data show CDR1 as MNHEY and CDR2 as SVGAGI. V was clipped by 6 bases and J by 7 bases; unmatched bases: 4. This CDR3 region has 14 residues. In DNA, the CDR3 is TGTGCCAGCAGCCGTGGGACAGGGAATTCACCCCTCCACTTT. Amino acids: CASSRGTGNSPLHF.

CDR3 protein: CAGPRRTGPHQPQHF. CDR3 nucleotides: TGTGCCGGACCACGGAGGACAGGGCCGCATCAGCCCCAGCATTTT. This chain joins TRBV21-1 and TRBJ1-5; the table's D gene call, TRBD1, was not cross checked with the DNA. TRBV21-1 is shown as a pseudogene. The CDR3 consists of 15 residues.

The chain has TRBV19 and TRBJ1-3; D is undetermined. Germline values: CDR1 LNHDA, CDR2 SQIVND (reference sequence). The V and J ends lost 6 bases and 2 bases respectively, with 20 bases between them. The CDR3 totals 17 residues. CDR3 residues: CASRKGSIFSTGNTIYF. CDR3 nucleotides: TGTGCCAGTAGAAAAGGGAGTATCTTTTCGACTGGAAACACCATATATTTT. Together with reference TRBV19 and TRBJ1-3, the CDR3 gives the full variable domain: DGGITQSPKYLFRKEGQNVTLSCEQNLNHDAMYWYRQDPGQGLRLIYYSQIVNDFQKGDIAEGYSVSREKKESFPLTVTSAQKNPTAFYLCASRKGSIFSTGNTIYFGEGSWLTVV.

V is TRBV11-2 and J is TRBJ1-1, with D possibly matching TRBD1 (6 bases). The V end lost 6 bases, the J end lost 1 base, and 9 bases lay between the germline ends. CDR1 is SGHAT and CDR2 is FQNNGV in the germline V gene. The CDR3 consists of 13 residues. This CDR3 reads CASRWGQNTEAFF. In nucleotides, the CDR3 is TGTGCCAGCAGGTGGGGACAGAACACTGAAGCTTTCTTT.

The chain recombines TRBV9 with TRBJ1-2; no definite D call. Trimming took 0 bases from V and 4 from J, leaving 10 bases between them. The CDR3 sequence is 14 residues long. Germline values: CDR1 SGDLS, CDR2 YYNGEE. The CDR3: CASSVAEGPYGYTF. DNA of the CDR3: TGTGCCAGCAGCGTAGCGGAAGGGCCCTATGGCTACACCTTC.